This T cell receptor beta chain was found in a study of CD8 T cells in ankylosing spondylitis. Study-wide results and caveats: Typical of ankylosing spondylitis blood, it appeared, was a TCR beta motif of 7 or 8 highly homologous variants.

With molecular barcodes, quantitative 5'-RACE was used to make the TCR beta libraries. TCRdb re-called the 5' RACE reads with MiXCR, one entry per CDR3 protein. The sample yields about 240,000 distinct CDR3 sequences, less than 10% seen once. V lost 5 bases to trimming and J lost 0 bases, with 13 bases between them. Germline values: CDR1 LGHNA, CDR2 YSLEER. CDR3 length: 15 amino acids. As concerns this clonotype: What it recognizes is unknown.

The rearrangement joins TRBV4-3 to TRBJ2-5; D unresolved. Sample: blood, either unsorted or a sorted T cell fraction (not recorded which). This TCR was recovered from a male donor with ankylosing spondylitis or in good health (not recorded which). In nucleotides, the CDR3 is TGCGCCAGCAGCTTCCCAAACTCGTACCAAGAGACCCAGTACTTC. It specifies CASSFPNSYQETQYF.